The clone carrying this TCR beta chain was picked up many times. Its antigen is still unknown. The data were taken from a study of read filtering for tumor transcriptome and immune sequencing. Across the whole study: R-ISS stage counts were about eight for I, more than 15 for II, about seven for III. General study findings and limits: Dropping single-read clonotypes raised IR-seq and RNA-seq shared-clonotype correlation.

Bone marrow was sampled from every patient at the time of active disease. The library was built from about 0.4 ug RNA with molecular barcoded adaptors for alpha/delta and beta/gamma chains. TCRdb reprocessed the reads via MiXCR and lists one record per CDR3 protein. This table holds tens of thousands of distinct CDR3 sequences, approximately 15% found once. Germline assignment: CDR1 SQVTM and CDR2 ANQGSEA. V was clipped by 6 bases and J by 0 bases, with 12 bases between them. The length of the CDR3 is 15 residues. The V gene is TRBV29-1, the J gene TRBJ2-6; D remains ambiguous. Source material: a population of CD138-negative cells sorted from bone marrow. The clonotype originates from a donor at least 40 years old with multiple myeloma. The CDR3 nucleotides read TGCAGCGTCGGCCGTTTTGACTCTGGGGCCAACGTCCTGACTTTC. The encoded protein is CSVGRFDSGANVLTF.